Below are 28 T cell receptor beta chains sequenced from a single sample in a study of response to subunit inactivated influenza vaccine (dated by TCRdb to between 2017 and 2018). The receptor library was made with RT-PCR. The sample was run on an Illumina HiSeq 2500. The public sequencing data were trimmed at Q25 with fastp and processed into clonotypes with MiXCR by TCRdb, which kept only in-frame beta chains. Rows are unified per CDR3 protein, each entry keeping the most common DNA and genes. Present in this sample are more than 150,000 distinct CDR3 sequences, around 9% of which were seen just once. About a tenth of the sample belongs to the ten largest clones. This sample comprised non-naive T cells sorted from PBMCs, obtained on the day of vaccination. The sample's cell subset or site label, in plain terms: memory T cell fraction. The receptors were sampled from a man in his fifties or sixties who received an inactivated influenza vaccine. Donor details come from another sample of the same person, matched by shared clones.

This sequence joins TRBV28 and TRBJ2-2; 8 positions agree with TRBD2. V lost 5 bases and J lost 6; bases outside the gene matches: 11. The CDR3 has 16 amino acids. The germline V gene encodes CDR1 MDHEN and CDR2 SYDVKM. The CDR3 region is CASSVTPGLGPGELFF. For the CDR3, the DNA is TGTGCCAGCAGTGTCACACCGGGACTAGGGCCCGGGGAGCTGTTTTTT.

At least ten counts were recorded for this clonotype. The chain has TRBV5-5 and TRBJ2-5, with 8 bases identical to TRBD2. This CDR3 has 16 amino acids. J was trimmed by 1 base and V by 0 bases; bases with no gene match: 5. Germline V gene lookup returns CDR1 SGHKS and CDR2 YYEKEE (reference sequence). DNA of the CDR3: TGTGCCAGCAGCTTGGAACGGGGGGGAATCCAAGAGACCCAGTACTTC. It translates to CASSLERGGIQETQYF.

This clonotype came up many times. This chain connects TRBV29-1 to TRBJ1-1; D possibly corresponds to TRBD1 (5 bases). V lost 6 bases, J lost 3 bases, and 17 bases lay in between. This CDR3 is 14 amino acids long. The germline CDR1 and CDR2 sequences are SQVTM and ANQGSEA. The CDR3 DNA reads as TGCAGCGTGAACCCGTACAGGTCGGACACTGAAGCTTTCTTT. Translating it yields CSVNPYRSDTEAFF.

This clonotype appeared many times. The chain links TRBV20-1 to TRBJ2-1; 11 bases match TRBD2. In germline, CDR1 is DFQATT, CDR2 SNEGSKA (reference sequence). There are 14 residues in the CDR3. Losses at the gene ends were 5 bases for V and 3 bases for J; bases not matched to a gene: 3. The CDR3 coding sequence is TGCAGTGCTCCGGGACTAGCGGACTACAATGAGCAGTTCTTC. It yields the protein CSAPGLADYNEQFF.

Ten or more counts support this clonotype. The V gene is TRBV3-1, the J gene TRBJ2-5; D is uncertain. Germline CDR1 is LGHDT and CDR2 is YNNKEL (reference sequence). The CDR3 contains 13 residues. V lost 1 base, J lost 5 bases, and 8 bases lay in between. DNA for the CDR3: TGTGCCAGCAGCCAAGGTTTAAAGGAGACCCAGTACTTC. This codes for CASSQGLKETQYF.

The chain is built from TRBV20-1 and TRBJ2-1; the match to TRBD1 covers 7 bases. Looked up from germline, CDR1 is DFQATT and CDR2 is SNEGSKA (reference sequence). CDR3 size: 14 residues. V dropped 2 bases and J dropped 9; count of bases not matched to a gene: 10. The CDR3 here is CSARRGRFGGEQFF. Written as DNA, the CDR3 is TGCAGTGCTAGAAGGGGGCGATTTGGTGGTGAGCAGTTCTTC.

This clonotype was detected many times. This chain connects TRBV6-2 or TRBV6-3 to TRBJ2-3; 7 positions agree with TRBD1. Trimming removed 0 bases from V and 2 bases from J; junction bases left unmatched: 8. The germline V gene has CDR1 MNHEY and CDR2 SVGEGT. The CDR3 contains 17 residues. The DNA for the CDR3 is TGTGCCAGCAGTTACTCGCCTGGGACAGAATACACAGATACGCAGTATTTT. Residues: CASSYSPGTEYTDTQYF.

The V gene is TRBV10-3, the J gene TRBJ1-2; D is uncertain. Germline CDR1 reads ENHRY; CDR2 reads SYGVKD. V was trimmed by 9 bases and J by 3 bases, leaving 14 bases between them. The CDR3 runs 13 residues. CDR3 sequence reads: CAMGPGPDYGYTF. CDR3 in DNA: TGTGCCATGGGCCCTGGGCCAGACTATGGCTACACCTTC.

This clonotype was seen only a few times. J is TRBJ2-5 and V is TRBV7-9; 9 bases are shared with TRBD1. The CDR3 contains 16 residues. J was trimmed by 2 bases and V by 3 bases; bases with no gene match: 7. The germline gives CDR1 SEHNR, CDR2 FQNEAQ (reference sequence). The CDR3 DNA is TGTGCCAGCAGCTTGGGACAGGGTGGGGAGCAAGAGACCCAGTACTTC. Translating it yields CASSLGQGGEQETQYF.

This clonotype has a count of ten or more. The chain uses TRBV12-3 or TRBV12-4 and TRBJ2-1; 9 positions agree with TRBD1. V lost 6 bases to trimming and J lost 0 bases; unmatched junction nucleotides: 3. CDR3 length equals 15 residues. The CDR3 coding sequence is TGTGCCAGCAGCTCGACAGGGGGCTCCTACAATGAGCAGTTCTTC. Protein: CASSSTGGSYNEQFF.

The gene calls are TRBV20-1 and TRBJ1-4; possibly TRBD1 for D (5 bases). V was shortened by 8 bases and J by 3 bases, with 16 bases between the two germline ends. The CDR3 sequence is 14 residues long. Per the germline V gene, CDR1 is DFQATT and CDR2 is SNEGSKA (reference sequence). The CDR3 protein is CSIGRAGANEKLFF. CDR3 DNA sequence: TGCAGTATAGGACGGGCGGGGGCTAATGAAAAACTGTTTTTT.

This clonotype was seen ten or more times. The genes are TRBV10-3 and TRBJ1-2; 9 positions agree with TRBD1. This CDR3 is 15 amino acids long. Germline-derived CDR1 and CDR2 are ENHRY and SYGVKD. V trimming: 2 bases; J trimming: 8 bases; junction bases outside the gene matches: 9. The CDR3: CAISEPEQGARGYTF. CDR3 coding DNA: TGTGCCATCAGTGAGCCCGAACAGGGGGCAAGAGGCTACACCTTC.

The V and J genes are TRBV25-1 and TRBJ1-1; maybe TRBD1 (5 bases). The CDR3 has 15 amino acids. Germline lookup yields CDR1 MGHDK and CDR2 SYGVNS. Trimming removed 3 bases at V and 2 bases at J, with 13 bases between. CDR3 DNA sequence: TGTGCCAGCAGTGATTGGAAGGGGACCAACACTGAAGCTTTCTTT. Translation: CASSDWKGTNTEAFF.

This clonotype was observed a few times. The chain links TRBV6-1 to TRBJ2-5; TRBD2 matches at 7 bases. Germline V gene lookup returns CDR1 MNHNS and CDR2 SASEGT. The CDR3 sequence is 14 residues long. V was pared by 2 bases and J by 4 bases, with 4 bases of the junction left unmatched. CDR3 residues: CASSEKGRGETQYF. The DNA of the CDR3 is TGTGCCAGCAGTGAAAAGGGGAGGGGAGAGACCCAGTACTTC.

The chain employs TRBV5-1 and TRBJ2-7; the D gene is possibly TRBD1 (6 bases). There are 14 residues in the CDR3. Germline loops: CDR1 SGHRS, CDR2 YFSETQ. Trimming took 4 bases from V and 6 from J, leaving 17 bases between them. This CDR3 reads CASSGKTQGSEQYF. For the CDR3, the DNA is TGCGCCAGCAGCGGAAAAACACAGGGATCCGAGCAGTACTTC.

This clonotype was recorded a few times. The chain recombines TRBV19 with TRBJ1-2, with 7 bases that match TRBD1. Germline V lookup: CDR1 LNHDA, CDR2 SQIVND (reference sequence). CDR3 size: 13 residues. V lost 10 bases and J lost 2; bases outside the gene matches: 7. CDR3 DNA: TGTGCCACCCGGGACAGAGGGAACTATGGCTACACCTTC. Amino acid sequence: CATRDRGNYGYTF.

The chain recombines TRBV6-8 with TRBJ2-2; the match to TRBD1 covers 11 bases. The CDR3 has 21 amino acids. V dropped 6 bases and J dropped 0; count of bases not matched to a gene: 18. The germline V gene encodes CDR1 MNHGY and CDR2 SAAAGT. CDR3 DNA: TGTGCCAGCAGAGGATTCTCACACGGACAGGGGGCACACCCGAACACCGGGGAGCTGTTTTTT. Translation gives CASRGFSHGQGAHPNTGELFF.

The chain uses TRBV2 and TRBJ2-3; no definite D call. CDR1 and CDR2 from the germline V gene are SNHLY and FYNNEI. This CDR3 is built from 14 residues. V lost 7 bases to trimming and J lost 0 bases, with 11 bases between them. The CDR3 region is CASTILPSTDTQYF. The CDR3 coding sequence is TGTGCCAGCACAATATTGCCAAGCACAGATACGCAGTATTTT.

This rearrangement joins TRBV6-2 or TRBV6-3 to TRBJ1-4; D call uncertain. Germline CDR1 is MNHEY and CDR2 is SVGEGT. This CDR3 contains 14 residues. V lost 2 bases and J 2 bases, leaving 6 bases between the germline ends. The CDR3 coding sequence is TGTGCCAGCAGTTACAATCGGACTAATGAAAAACTGTTTTTT. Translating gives CASSYNRTNEKLFF.

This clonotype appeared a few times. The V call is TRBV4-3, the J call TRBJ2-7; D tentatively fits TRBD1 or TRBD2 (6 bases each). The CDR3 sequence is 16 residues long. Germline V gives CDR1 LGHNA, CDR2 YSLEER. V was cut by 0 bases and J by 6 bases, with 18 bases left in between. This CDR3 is CASSQEGGDGGGEQYF. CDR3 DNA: TGCGCCAGCAGCCAAGAAGGTGGCGACGGAGGGGGCGAGCAGTACTTC.

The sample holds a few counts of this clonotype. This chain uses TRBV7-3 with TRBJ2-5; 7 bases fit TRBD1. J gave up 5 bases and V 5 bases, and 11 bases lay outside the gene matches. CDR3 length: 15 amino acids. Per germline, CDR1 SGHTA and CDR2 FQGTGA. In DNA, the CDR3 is TGTGCCAGCAGCAGGACAGGACAAATTGGGGAGACCCAGTACTTC. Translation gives CASSRTGQIGETQYF.

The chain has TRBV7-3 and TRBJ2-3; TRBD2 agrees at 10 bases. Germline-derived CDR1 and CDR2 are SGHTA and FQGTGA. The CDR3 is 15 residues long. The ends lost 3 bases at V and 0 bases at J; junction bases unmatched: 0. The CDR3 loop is CASSLTSGSTDTQYF. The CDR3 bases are TGTGCCAGCAGCTTGACTAGCGGGAGCACAGATACGCAGTATTTT.

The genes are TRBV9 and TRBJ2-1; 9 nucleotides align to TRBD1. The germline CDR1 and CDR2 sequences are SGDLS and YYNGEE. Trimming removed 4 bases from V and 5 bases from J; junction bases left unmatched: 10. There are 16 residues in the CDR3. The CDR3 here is CASSTTTGGAHNEQFF. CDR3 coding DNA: TGTGCCAGCAGCACAACAACAGGGGGCGCCCACAATGAGCAGTTCTTC.

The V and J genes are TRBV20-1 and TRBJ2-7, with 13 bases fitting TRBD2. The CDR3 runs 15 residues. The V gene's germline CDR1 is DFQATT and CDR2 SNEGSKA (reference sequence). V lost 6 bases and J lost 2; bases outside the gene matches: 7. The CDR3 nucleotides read TGCAGTGCCGATAGAGGGACTAGCGGGACCTACGAGCAGTACTTC. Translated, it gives CSADRGTSGTYEQYF.

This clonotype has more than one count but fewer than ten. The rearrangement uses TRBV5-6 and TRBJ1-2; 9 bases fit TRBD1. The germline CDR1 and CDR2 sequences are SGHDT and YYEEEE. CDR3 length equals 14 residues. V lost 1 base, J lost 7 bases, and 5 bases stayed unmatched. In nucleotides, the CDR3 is TGTGCCAGCAGCTTGTTACAGGGGGCGCTTGGCTACACCTTC. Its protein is CASSLLQGALGYTF. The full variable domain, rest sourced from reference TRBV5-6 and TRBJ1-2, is DAGVTQSPTHLIKTRGQQVTLRCSPKSGHDTVSWYQQALGQGPQFIFQYYEEEERQRGNFPDRFSGHQFPNYSSELNVNALLLGDSALYLCASSLLQGALGYTFGSGTRLTVV.

CDR3 DNA: TGCAGCGTCCCGGGACTAGGGTCCGGGGGAGAGCAGTTCTTC. Translation: CSVPGLGSGGEQFF. The rearrangement uses TRBV29-1 and TRBJ2-1; 8 positions agree with TRBD2. The germline V gene has CDR1 SQVTM and CDR2 ANQGSEA. J was trimmed by 10 bases and V by 6 bases; bases with no gene match: 14. The CDR3 length is 14 residues.

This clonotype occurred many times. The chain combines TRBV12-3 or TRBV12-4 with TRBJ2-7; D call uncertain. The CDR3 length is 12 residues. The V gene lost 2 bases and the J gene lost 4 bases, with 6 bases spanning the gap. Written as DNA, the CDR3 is TGTGCCAGCAGTTTATCGGAGTACGAGCAGTACTTC. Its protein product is CASSLSEYEQYF.

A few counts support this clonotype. The CDR3 loop reads CASSLGGTGGREQYF. The CDR3, as DNA: TGTGCCAGCAGCTTAGGTGGGACAGGGGGCCGCGAGCAGTACTTC. The rearrangement uses TRBV7-9 and TRBJ2-7; TRBD1 aligns across 12 bases. From germline, CDR1 is SEHNR and CDR2 FQNEAQ (reference sequence). The V segment lost 1 base and the J segment 6 bases; nucleotides outside the gene matches: 4. The CDR3 has 15 residues.